The T cell receptor (beta chain) described here comes from a study of cytomegalovirus exposure and HLA in healthy donors. Each donor was healthy, and each was a bone marrow donor. Nominal health characterized the donors when sampled, though unrecorded immune exposures were likely. The PCR used 60 Vbeta and 13 Jbeta primers. In the source study's methods: Unique TCR beta chains numbered approximately 80 million in a later analysis, with around 10 million shared. Assay: immunoSEQ multiplex PCR; the TCRdb copy retains only in-frame clones and omits some. That table supplies the V and J calls and clone size; D and trimming were determined from the DNA. The sample includes roughly 150,000 clones, about 80% of them seen just once. The germline CDR1 and CDR2 sequences are SQVTM and ANQGSEA. V shed 3 bases and J 5 bases; nucleotides not matched to a gene: 2. The CDR3 is made up of 12 amino acids.

Sequenced material: PBMCs. The chain employs TRBV29-1 and TRBJ2-5, with 8 bases identical to TRBD2. The clonotype originates from a girl between 10 and 17 years old in good health and CMV-seropositive. Here the CDR3 reads CSVDGTRETQYF. CDR3 coding DNA: TGCAGCGTTGACGGGACTAGGGAGACCCAGTACTTC.